The sequence of this TCR beta chain was determined in a study of T cell repertoires in cytomegalovirus infection (dated by TCRdb to between 2018 and 2021). For context, the study as a whole: The HLA type of each donor mattered for the analysis, because public TCR beta signatures pointed to carriage of CMV infection along with the matching HLA type.

What the authors observed across the whole study: In the ex vivo response, HLA-C-restricted CMV-specific TCR beta clonotypes were dominant, and in two of eight donors the single most frequent clonotype came from this HLA-C-restricted group. In both this cohort and an independent cohort of a few hundred donors, the cumulative frequency of public TCR beta family members distinguished carriers of CMV infection plus the relevant HLA type.

A word on this clonotype: Its antigen has not been determined. Nothing much larger sits one base from this clone, and base qualities are not available.

For sequencing, an Illumina HiSeq 1500 was employed. TCRdb's own reprocessing of the public reads used fastp at Q25 and MiXCR and kept productive beta chains. Rows with one shared CDR3 protein collapse into an entry with the most common genes and DNA. This sample gives some 400,000 distinct CDR3 sequences in total; 31% of them show up just once. Clones ranked in the top ten supply roughly an eighth of the sample. In the germline V gene (reference sequence), CDR1 corresponds to LNHNV and CDR2 to YYDKDF. The CDR3 goes from the cysteine to the phenylalanine over 12 residues. Of the read, only the CDR3 DNA is kept; its 36 bases are in frame from base 1. The germline ends are 12 bases apart after V is trimmed by 4 bases and J by 14 bases.

This receptor chain uses TRBV15 and TRBJ1-6; the D gene cannot be named for sure. Sequencing was carried out using PBMCs. The TCR comes from a human donor in good health (CMV status not recorded). Some clones in this sample may be carry-over from other donors' samples. The sequenced DNA is TGTGCCACCAGCAAAGATAAGTCGACCCTCCACTTT. Protein translation: CATSKDKSTLHF.